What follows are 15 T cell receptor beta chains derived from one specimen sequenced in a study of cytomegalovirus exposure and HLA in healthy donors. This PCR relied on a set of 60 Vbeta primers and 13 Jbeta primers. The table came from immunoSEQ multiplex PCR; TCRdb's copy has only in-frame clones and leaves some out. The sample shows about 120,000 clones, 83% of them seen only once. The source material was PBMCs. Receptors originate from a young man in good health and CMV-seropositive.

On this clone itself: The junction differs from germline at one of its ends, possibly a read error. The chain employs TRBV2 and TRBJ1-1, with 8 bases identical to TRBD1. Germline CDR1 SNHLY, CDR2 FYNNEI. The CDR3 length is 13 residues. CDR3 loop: CASGQGMNTKAFF. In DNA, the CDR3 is TGTGCCAGCGGACAGGGCATGAACACTAAAGCTTTCTTT.

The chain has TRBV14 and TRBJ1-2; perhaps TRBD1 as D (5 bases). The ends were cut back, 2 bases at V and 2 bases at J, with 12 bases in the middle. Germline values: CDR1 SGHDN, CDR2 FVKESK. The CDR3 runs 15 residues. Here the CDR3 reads CASSQQGVGNYGYTF. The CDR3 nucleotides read TGTGCCAGCAGCCAACAGGGTGTGGGGAACTATGGCTACACCTTC. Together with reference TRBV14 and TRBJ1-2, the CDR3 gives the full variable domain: EAGVTQFPSHSVIEKGQTVTLRCDPISGHDNLYWYRRVMGKEIKFLLHFVKESKQDESGMPNNRFLAERTGGTYSTLKVQPAELEDSGVYFCASSQQGVGNYGYTFGSGTRLTVV.

This CDR3 is CASSPSTSAGGTDTGELFF. In DNA, the CDR3 is TGTGCCAGCAGCCCTTCTACCTCAGCGGGGGGAACAGACACCGGGGAGCTGTTTTTT. The rearrangement joins TRBV4-2 to TRBJ2-2; 9 bases line up with TRBD2. The ends lost 4 bases at V and 3 bases at J; junction bases unmatched: 15. CDR1 and CDR2 (germline): LGHNA, YNFKEQ. The length of the CDR3 is 19 residues.

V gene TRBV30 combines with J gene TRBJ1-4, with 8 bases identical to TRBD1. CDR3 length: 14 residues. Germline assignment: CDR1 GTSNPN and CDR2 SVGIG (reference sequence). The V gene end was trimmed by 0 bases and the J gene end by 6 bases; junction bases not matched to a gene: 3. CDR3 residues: CAWSVTGADEKLFF. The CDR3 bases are TGTGCCTGGAGTGTGACAGGGGCGGATGAAAAACTGTTTTTT.

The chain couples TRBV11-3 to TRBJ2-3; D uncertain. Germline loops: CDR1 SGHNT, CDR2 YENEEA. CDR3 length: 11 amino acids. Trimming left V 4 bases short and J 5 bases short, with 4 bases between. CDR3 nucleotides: TGTGCCAGCAGCTCGGGAGATACGCAGTATTTT. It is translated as CASSSGDTQYF.

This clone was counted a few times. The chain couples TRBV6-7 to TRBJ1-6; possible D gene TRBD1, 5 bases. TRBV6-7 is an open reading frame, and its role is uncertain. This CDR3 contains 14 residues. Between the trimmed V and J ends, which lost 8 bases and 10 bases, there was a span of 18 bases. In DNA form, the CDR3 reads TGTGCCAGCCCACTCGGATGGGAGGGGTCACCCCTCCACTTT. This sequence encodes CASPLGWEGSPLHF.

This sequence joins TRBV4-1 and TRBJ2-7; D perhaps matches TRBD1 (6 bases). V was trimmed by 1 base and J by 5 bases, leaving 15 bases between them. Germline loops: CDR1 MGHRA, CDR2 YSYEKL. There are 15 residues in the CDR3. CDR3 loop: CASSQGSQGQDEQYF. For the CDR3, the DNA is TGCGCCAGCAGCCAAGGGTCGCAGGGGCAAGACGAGCAGTACTTC.

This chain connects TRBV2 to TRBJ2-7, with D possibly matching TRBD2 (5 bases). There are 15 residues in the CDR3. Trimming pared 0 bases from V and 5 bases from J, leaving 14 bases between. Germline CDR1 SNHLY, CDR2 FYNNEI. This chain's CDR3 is CASSEARQEVDEQYF. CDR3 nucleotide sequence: TGTGCCAGCAGTGAAGCGAGGCAGGAGGTAGACGAGCAGTACTTC.

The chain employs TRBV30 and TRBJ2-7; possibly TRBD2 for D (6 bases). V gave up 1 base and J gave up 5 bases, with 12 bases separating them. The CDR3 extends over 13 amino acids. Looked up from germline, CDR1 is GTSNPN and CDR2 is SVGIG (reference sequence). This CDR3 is CAWSAGGSNEQYF. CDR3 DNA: TGTGCCTGGAGTGCCGGGGGATCCAACGAGCAGTACTTC.

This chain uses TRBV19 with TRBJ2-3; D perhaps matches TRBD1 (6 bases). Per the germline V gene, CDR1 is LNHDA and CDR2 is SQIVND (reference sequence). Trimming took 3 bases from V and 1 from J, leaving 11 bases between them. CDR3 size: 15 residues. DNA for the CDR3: TGTGCCAGTAGTATGTGGGCAGGGGGCACAGATACGCAGTATTTT. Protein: CASSMWAGGTDTQYF.

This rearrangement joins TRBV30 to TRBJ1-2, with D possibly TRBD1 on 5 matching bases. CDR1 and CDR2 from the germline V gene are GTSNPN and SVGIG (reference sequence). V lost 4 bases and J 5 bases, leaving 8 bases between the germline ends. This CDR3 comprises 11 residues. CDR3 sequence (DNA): TGTGCCTGGAATCCAGGGTATGGCTACACCTTC. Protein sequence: CAWNPGYGYTF.

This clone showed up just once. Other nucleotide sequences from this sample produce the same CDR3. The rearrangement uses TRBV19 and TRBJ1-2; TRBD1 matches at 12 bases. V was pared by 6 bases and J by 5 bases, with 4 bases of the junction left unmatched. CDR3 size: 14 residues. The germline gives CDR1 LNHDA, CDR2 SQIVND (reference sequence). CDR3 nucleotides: TGTGCCAGTAGCCCGGGACAGGGGGCTTATGGCTACACCTTC. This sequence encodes CASSPGQGAYGYTF.

CDR3 bases: TGTGCCATCAGTGTCGGGGGGGCAGCCCGAACCTCTGGGGCCAACGTCCTGACTTTC. Amino acid sequence: CAISVGGAARTSGANVLTF. V usage is TRBV10-3 and J usage is TRBJ2-6; 8 bases are a match to TRBD2. This CDR3 contains 19 residues. Germline CDR1 is ENHRY and CDR2 is SYGVKD. Trimming at V came to 4 bases and at J to 0 bases, leaving 11 bases not matched to a gene.

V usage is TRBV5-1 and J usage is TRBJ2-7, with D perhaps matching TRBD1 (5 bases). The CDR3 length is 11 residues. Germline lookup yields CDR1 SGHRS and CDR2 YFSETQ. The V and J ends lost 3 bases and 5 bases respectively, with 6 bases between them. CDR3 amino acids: CASSSRDEQYF. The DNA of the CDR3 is TGCGCCAGCAGCTCCAGGGACGAGCAGTACTTC.

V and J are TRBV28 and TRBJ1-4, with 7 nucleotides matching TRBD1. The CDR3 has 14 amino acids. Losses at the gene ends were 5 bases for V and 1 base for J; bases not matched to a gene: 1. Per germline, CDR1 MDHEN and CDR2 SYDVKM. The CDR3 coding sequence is TGTGCCAGCAGTCGACAGGGAACTAATGAAAAACTGTTTTTT. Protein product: CASSRQGTNEKLFF.